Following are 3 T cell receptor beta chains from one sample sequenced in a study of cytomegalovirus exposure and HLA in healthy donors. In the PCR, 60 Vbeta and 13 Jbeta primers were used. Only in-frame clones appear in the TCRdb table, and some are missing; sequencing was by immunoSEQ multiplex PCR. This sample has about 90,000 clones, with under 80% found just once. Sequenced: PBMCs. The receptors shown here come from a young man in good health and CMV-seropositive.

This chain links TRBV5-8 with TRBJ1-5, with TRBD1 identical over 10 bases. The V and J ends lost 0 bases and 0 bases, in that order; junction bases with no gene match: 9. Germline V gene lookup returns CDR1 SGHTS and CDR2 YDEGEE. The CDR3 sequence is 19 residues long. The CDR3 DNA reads TGTGCCAGCAGCTTGGCACGGGGGACAGGGGATTATAGCAATCAGCCCCAGCATTTT. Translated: CASSLARGTGDYSNQPQHF.

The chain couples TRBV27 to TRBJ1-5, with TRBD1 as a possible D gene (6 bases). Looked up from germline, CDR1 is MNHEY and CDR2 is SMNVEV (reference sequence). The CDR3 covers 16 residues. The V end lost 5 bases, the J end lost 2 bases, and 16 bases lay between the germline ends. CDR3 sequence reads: CASSGAGALGNQPQHF. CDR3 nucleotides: TGTGCCAGCAGTGGGGCGGGGGCGCTGGGCAATCAGCCCCAGCATTTT.

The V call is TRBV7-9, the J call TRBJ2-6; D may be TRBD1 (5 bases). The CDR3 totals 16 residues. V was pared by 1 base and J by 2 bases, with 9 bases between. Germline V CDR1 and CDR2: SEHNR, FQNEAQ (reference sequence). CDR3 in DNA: TGTGCCAGCAGCTTAGAGGGGCTAGCTGGGGCCAACGTCCTGACTTTC. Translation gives CASSLEGLAGANVLTF.